This T cell receptor (beta chain) was recovered during a study of molecular identifiers for immune sequencing clone quantification (dated by TCRdb to 2016 to 2019). With respect to the entire study: For a replicate experiment, RNA from approximately 20,000 or 98,000 naive CD8 T cells was divided into five aliquots, and four of the five aliquots were sequenced. This methods study benchmarked molecular-identifier clustering-based TCR repertoire sequencing (MIDCIRS) and TCR RNA copy counting, using CD8 T cells to do so. General study outcomes and caveats: When barcode sub-clustering was left out, chimeric consensus sequences inflated TCR diversity, with chimeras reaching as high as 47%. The naive libraries included spiked-in Jurkat TCR RNA (approximately 11 copies' worth), and this RNA is not part of the donor repertoire. Modeling estimated around 3.2 recovered TCR RNA copies per cell, compared with about 10 by digital PCR, which implies about 30% capture efficiency. In CMV-specific effector cells, clones with more than 20 RNA copies accounted for over 97% of molecules, whereas in naive cells such clones accounted for under 1%. Spiked-in Jurkat TCR RNA equal to a single cell's worth was reported to be detectable even within 1,100,000 naive CD8 T cells. Identical TCR molecules sharing a barcode could cause highly expanded clone sizes to be underestimated.

Naive CD8 T cell libraries were made from roughly 21,000 to 960,000 sorted cells using 10%, 30% or 50% of purified RNA. On a BD FACSAria II, naive CD8 T cells were FACS-sorted as CD8+CD4-CCR7+CD45RA+ and collected into RLT Plus buffer. To test detection sensitivity, Jurkat RNA equivalent to roughly nine TCR copies was spiked into samples of about 19,000-1,000,000 naive CD8 T cells. CD8 T cells were enriched using RosetteSep CD8+ T Cell Enrichment Cocktail and Ficoll-Paque, and the enriched cells then underwent ACK red cell lysis. This clonotype showed up just once. Its target antigen remains unknown. Without the conserved terminal phenylalanine or tryptophan, this CDR3 likely stems from a read error. Library creation used PCR. Sequencing instrument: NextSeq 500. Bulk TCR libraries were generated as previously described, with the TCR primers listed in Table S5 used. Total RNA was purified with the Qiagen AllPrep DNA/RNA kit. Reads from multiple sequencing runs of the same library were pooled before analysis. Concerning the study's data processing: Reads were retained only if an exact TCR constant sequence was present, and the retained reads were trimmed to 150 nt and grouped according to their 12-nt molecular barcodes. Reads inside each barcode group were sub-clustered using a 15% Levenshtein threshold, and a quality-weighted consensus sequence was constructed for each RNA molecule. Non-functional sequences were discarded, and so were lower-count sequences lying one edit away from another sequence. Based on a fit of two negative binomial distributions, barcode sub-clusters having less than 20% of the maximum read count were discarded. The public reads were reprocessed in TCRdb via fastp at Q25 and MiXCR, keeping in-frame beta chains. For every CDR3 protein sequence, its rows merge into one entry that carries the most common genes and DNA. The V and J calls were determined by TCRdb, not by the authors. This sample lists about 510,000 distinct CDR3 sequences; about 26% were detected once. The top ten hold over 0.6% of the sample.

14 amino acids form the CDR3, both terminal residues included. Just the 42-base CDR3 DNA is kept, in frame starting at base 1. Taken from the germline V gene, the CDR1 and CDR2 loops are SGHNT and YENEEA. Trimming at the junction amounts to 1 base on V and 6 bases on J, and the germline ends lie 12 bases apart. The chain was built from TRBV11-3 and TRBJ1-1; no D gene can be assigned with confidence. This sequence was found in a human donor in good health. Some libraries in this study had Jurkat cell RNA spiked in. Sequenced sample: naive CD8+ T cells from blood, with Jurkat cell RNA spiked in. What this sample's cell subset or site label stands for: FACS-sorted CD8+CD4-CCR7+CD45RA+ naive T cells. The DNA sequence is given as TGTGCCAGCAGCTTAGCCCACCCGGGCGCTGAAGCTTTCTCT. This translates into CASSLAHPGAEAFS.